These 30 T cell receptor beta chains were sequenced from one sample in a study of blood T cells in healthy people across ages. Through a sample-barcoded 5' primer and a J-beta primer mix, a second PCR was run for roughly 6 to 11 cycles. TCRdb reprocessed the 5' RACE reads with MiXCR, giving one entry per CDR3 protein. This sample yields roughly 570,000 distinct CDR3 sequences, of which 25% to 30% are seen a single time; under 20% belongs to the top ten. The specimen sequenced was blood. Receptor source: an older woman in good health.

V usage is TRBV5-1 and J usage is TRBJ1-1; 7 bases match TRBD1. The CDR3 loop spans 14 amino acids. CDR1 is SGHRS and CDR2 is YFSETQ in the germline V gene. The V gene end was trimmed by 0 bases and the J gene end by 6 bases; junction bases not matched to a gene: 5. The DNA for the CDR3 is TGCGCCAGCAGCTTGGCATTGGGGACAGCTGAAGCTTTCTTT. Its protein is CASSLALGTAEAFF. The full variable domain, rest sourced from reference TRBV5-1 and TRBJ1-1, is KAGVTQTPRYLIKTRGQQVTLSCSPISGHRSVSWYQQTPGQGLQFLFEYFSETQRNKGNFPGRFSGRQFSNSRSEMNVSTLELGDSALYLCASSLALGTAEAFFGQGTRLTVV.

CDR3 nucleotide sequence: TGTGCCAGCAGCTTAGCCGGGACAGGGGGCGGCACTGAAGCTTTCTTT. It codes for CASSLAGTGGGTEAFF. The chain links TRBV7-2 to TRBJ1-1; TRBD1 matches 12 bases. Germline CDR1 SGHTA, CDR2 FQGNSA. The CDR3 spans 16 residues. V gave up 0 bases and J gave up 4 bases; unmatched junction bases: 3.

The chain combines TRBV10-3 with TRBJ1-1; D is uncertain. Looked up from germline, CDR1 is ENHRY and CDR2 is SYGVKD. This CDR3 region has 14 residues. V lost 3 bases, J lost 1 base, and 9 bases lay in between. The CDR3 DNA is TGTGCCATCAGTGATCGGGATCGGAACACTGAAGCTTTCTTT. Residues: CAISDRDRNTEAFF.

This rearrangement joins TRBV12-3 or TRBV12-4 to TRBJ2-1; tentatively, D is TRBD2 (7 bases). The end of the DNA fits TRBJ2-5 better, so the J call may be wrong. The CDR3 extends over 15 amino acids. The CDR3 sequence is CASSLSGGPWETQYF. The CDR3 nucleotides are TGTGCCAGCAGTTTATCCGGGGGGCCGTGGGAGACCCAGTACTTC.

This chain connects TRBV7-9 to TRBJ2-3; D is unresolved. The CDR3 runs to 16 residues. Deletions cut 1 base from V and 0 bases from J, with 11 bases between. CDR1 SEHNR and CDR2 FQNEAQ come from the germline V gene (reference sequence). CDR3 DNA sequence: TGTGCCAGCAGCTTAGTCCAGATCCCTAGCACAGATACGCAGTATTTT. Protein: CASSLVQIPSTDTQYF.

This clonotype was detected only once. One end of the junction is discordant with germline, which a read error may explain. Written as DNA, the CDR3 is TGCGCCAGCCGGACAGGGGAAAATGTAAAACTGTTTTTT. Amino acid sequence: CASRTGENVKLFF. The V gene is TRBV5-1, the J gene TRBJ1-4, with 9 bases aligning to TRBD1. The CDR3 loop spans 13 amino acids. Germline CDR1 is SGHRS and CDR2 is YFSETQ.

This clonotype was counted between two and nine times. The rearrangement uses TRBV11-3 and TRBJ1-3; D ambiguous. Per germline, CDR1 SGHNT and CDR2 YENEEA. CDR3 length equals 13 residues. Trimming removed 5 bases from V and 6 bases from J, with 11 bases in between. As DNA, the CDR3 is TGTGCCAGCAGCATAGGTACAGAAAACACCATATATTTT. Its translation is CASSIGTENTIYF. Based on the CDR3 plus reference TRBV11-3 and TRBJ1-3, the full variable domain is EAGVVQSPRYKIIEKKQPVAFWCNPISGHNTLYWYLQNLGQGPELLIRYENEEAVDDSQLPKDRFSAERLKGVDSTLKIQPAELGDSAVYLCASSIGTENTIYFGEGSWLTVV.

This clonotype was seen only a few times. This rearrangement joins TRBV24-1 to TRBJ2-5; TRBD2 is a possible D gene (6 bases). V was trimmed by 4 bases and J by 2 bases, leaving 10 bases between them. CDR3 length: 14 amino acids. Germline V CDR1 and CDR2: KGHDR, SFDVKD. CDR3 in amino acids: CATSDPGLQETQYF. CDR3 bases: TGTGCCACCAGTGACCCCGGACTACAAGAGACCCAGTACTTC.

This chain connects TRBV6-2 or TRBV6-3 to TRBJ1-2; D is ambiguous. The CDR3 sequence is 9 residues long. Trimming removed 11 bases at V and 5 bases at J, with 6 bases between. Germline V CDR1 and CDR2: MNHEY, SVGEGT. The CDR3 region has the DNA TGTGCCGGAAATTATGGCTACACCTTC. It translates to CAGNYGYTF.

This chain connects TRBV20-1 to TRBJ1-2; D perhaps matches TRBD1 (5 bases). CDR1 and CDR2 (germline): DFQATT, SNEGSKA (reference sequence). Trimming pared 3 bases from V and 5 bases from J, leaving 13 bases between. CDR3 length: 13 amino acids. In nucleotides, the CDR3 is TGCAGTGCTAGCCTCCCCCAGGGATATGGCTACACCTTC. It codes for CSASLPQGYGYTF.

The rearrangement links TRBV4-1 to TRBJ2-3; D is undetermined. The CDR3 contains 16 residues. CDR1 is MGHRA, CDR2 YSYEKL, per germline. Deletions cut 0 bases from V and 4 bases from J, with 14 bases between. The DNA of the CDR3 is TGCGCCAGCAGCCAAGATTATCAAGGCAGCGCAGATACGCAGTATTTT. Translated, it gives CASSQDYQGSADTQYF.

This clonotype has a count of ten or more. This chain links TRBV29-1 with TRBJ2-5, with D tentatively TRBD1 or TRBD2 (5 bases each). The V end lost 4 bases, the J end lost 6 bases, and 9 bases lay between the germline ends. This CDR3 spans 11 amino acids. Germline V gives CDR1 SQVTM, CDR2 ANQGSEA. DNA of the CDR3: TGCAGCGTTGGGGGGATTCAGACCCAGTACTTC. Its protein product is CSVGGIQTQYF.

The CDR3 reads CASSLTGGTHNEQFF. The CDR3 DNA follows: TGTGCCAGCAGTTTAACCGGGGGAACCCACAATGAGCAGTTCTTC. V and J are TRBV12-3 or TRBV12-4 and TRBJ2-1; tentatively, D is TRBD2 (6 bases). The CDR3 covers 15 residues. The V end lost 2 bases, the J end lost 5 bases, and 13 bases lay between the germline ends.

The chain is built from TRBV20-1 and TRBJ2-1, with TRBD2 identical over 9 bases. Germline assignment: CDR1 DFQATT and CDR2 SNEGSKA (reference sequence). Trimming took 6 bases from V and 5 from J; bases not matched to a gene: 8. CDR3 length: 14 residues. This CDR3 reads CSAPLASGDNEQFF. CDR3 DNA: TGCAGTGCCCCACTAGCTAGCGGGGACAATGAGCAGTTCTTC.

The table lists this clonotype with a few counts. The genes are TRBV4-2 and TRBJ1-1; 7 positions match TRBD1. Germline assignment: CDR1 LGHNA and CDR2 YNFKEQ. The junction had 4 bases not matched to a gene; V was cut back by 1 base and J by 8 bases. There are 13 residues in the CDR3. This CDR3 reads CASSQGDREEAFF. CDR3 sequence (DNA): TGTGCCAGCAGCCAAGGGGACAGAGAAGAAGCTTTCTTT.

This clonotype was found a few times. The final CDR3 position lacks the conserved phenylalanine or tryptophan, pointing to a likely read error. The genes are TRBV2 and TRBJ2-5; possibly TRBD2 for D (6 bases). Germline V CDR1 and CDR2: SNHLY, FYNNEI. This CDR3 comprises 17 residues. Trimming stripped 5 bases from V and 0 bases from J, with 19 bases between. The chain's CDR3 is CASSLLALAADQETQYL. The CDR3 region has the DNA TGTGCCAGCAGTCTCCTGGCGTTAGCGGCGGACCAAGAGACCCAGTACCTC.

This clonotype was detected a few times. This rearrangement joins TRBV4-1 to TRBJ1-2; D is uncertain. Germline V lookup: CDR1 MGHRA, CDR2 YSYEKL. V lost 0 bases and J 7 bases, leaving 9 bases between the germline ends. The CDR3 length is 13 residues. CDR3 nucleotides: TGCGCCAGCAGCCAAGATCCGGTTACTGGCTACACCTTC. Amino acids: CASSQDPVTGYTF.

This sequence joins TRBV5-1 and TRBJ2-6; D is perhaps TRBD1 (5 bases). Per the germline V gene, CDR1 is SGHRS and CDR2 is YFSETQ. This CDR3 has 16 amino acids. Trimming cost V 4 bases and J 4 bases, with 15 bases left between them. CDR3 loop: CASSQDIASGANVLTF. DNA for the CDR3: TGCGCCAGCAGCCAGGACATAGCTTCGGGGGCCAACGTCCTGACTTTC.

This clonotype occurred a few times. This sequence joins TRBV30 and TRBJ1-2; possibly TRBD1 for D (5 bases). Trimming removed 1 base from V and 6 bases from J, with 12 bases in between. The CDR3 runs 13 residues. Germline values: CDR1 GTSNPN, CDR2 SVGIG (reference sequence). CDR3 sequence (DNA): TGTGCCTGGAGTGGCGGGACTCGGGATGGCTACACCTTC. Protein: CAWSGGTRDGYTF.

The chain uses TRBV6-5 and TRBJ2-7; TRBD1 aligns across 7 bases. The CDR3 length is 15 residues. CDR1 is MNHEY and CDR2 is SVGAGI in the germline V gene. Germline trimming cut 0 bases from V and 9 bases from J; bases unmatched to any gene: 11. CDR3 in DNA: TGTGCCAGCAGTTACTCATGGGACAGCCCAGTCGCGCAGTACTTC. Its translation: CASSYSWDSPVAQYF.

The chain recombines TRBV6-5 with TRBJ2-5; maybe TRBD2 (5 bases). Germline V gene data show CDR1 as MNHEY and CDR2 as SVGAGI. CDR3 size: 14 residues. V was shortened by 5 bases and J by 2 bases, with 12 bases between the two germline ends. The CDR3 DNA reads TGTGCCAGCAGTATCTCCCTAGCACAAGAGACCCAGTACTTC. It codes for CASSISLAQETQYF.

This chain uses TRBV24-1 with TRBJ2-4; TRBD1 agrees at 12 bases. CDR1 and CDR2 (germline): KGHDR, SFDVKD. This CDR3 region has 16 residues. V dropped 3 bases and J dropped 7; count of bases not matched to a gene: 6. CDR3 protein: CATSDPGQGAQNIQYF. The DNA of the CDR3 is TGTGCCACCAGTGATCCGGGACAGGGGGCGCAGAACATTCAGTACTTC.

This clonotype has more than one count but fewer than ten. V and J are TRBV14 and TRBJ1-3, with no clear D. Trimming cost V 1 base and J 3 bases, with 7 bases left between them. Looked up from germline, CDR1 is SGHDN and CDR2 is FVKESK. CDR3 length: 14 amino acids. The CDR3 nucleotides are TGTGCCAGCAGCCAAGGAAAGGGTGGAAACACCATATATTTT. The encoded protein is CASSQGKGGNTIYF.

This rearrangement joins TRBV21-1 to TRBJ2-7. TRBV21-1 is a pseudogene locus. This CDR3 spans 14 amino acids. The DNA of the CDR3 is TGTGCCAGCAGCGGACGGACAGGGCACCACGAGCAGTACTTC. This codes for CASSGRTGHHEQYF.

The chain carries TRBV27 and TRBJ1-1, with a possible D match to TRBD1 (5 bases). Trimming shortened V by 6 bases and J by 8 bases, and 13 bases separated the two germline ends. This CDR3 is 12 amino acids long. Germline CDR1 and CDR2: MNHEY and SMNVEV (reference sequence). The CDR3 DNA is TGTGCCAGCAGGGCCGGGACGGCCGAAGCTTTCTTT. Protein sequence: CASRAGTAEAFF.

This clonotype has a handful of counts. The genes are TRBV20-1 and TRBJ2-1; D call uncertain. The CDR3 runs 14 residues. Germline V gives CDR1 DFQATT, CDR2 SNEGSKA (reference sequence). V shed 6 bases and J shed 7 bases, with 19 bases lying between them. This CDR3 is CSAKSPLGLNEQFF. The CDR3 nucleotides are TGCAGTGCCAAGTCCCCGTTAGGTTTGAATGAGCAGTTCTTC.

This clonotype was seen more than once but under ten times. The chain joins TRBV7-2 to TRBJ2-7; D is unclear. V lost 2 bases and J lost 0, with 20 bases in between. Per germline, CDR1 SGHTA and CDR2 FQGNSA. The CDR3 has 18 amino acids. The CDR3 region is CASSLLPGRPGSSYEQYF. The DNA of the CDR3 is TGTGCCAGCAGCTTACTTCCTGGACGCCCAGGTAGCTCCTACGAGCAGTACTTC. The variable domain in full, with the rest retrieved from reference TRBV7-2 and TRBJ2-7, is GAGVSQSPSNKVTEKGKDVELRCDPISGHTALYWYRQSLGQGLEFLIYFQGNSAPDKSGLPSDRFSAERTGGSVSTLTIQRTQQEDSAVYLCASSLLPGRPGSSYEQYFGPGTRLTVT.

The table lists this clonotype with a few counts. This chain joins TRBV7-8 and TRBJ1-1, with D unresolved. Germline V lookup: CDR1 SGHVS, CDR2 FQNEAQ. V lost 5 bases to trimming and J lost 1 base, with 14 bases between them. This CDR3 spans 15 amino acids. CDR3 residues: CASSITSPGNTEAFF. Here the CDR3 DNA reads TGTGCCAGCAGCATAACCAGCCCAGGGAACACTGAAGCTTTCTTT.

J is TRBJ1-1 and V is TRBV28; a weak D match, TRBD1 (6 bases). The CDR3 runs 15 residues. V lost 6 bases and J lost 0, with 14 bases in between. Looked up from germline, CDR1 is MDHEN and CDR2 is SYDVKM. The DNA of the CDR3 is TGTGCCAGCAGCACCGGGACAAACATGAACACTGAAGCTTTCTTT. Translating gives CASSTGTNMNTEAFF.

The rearrangement links TRBV24-1 to TRBJ2-5; D is unresolved. The CDR3 covers 13 residues. CDR1 and CDR2 from the germline V gene are KGHDR and SFDVKD. The V end lost 5 bases, the J end lost 5 bases, and 11 bases lay between the germline ends. CDR3 nucleotides: TGTGCCACCAGTGCTCCGACCAGTGAGACCCAGTACTTC. Encoded protein: CATSAPTSETQYF.